The 16 T cell receptor beta chains below come from one sample, sequenced in a study of metastatic and nonmetastatic thyroid tumors (dated by TCRdb to the early 2020s). The method behind the library was PCR. TCRdb names Illumina HiSeq 4000 as the instrument used. TCRdb ran its own pipeline on the public reads, namely fastp trimming at Q25 and MiXCR clone calling, and kept in-frame beta chains. The sample yields some 20,000 clones; 36% were counted once. The ten most abundant clones make up about 30% of the sample. None of the patients had been given any treatment before thyroid surgery. Sequencing was performed on tumor tissue. These receptors originate from a female donor with papillary thyroid cancer or a benign thyroid nodule (not recorded which). Some clones in this sample may be carry-over from other donors' samples.

V is TRBV9 and J is TRBJ2-3; D may be TRBD1 (5 bases). The CDR3 runs to 15 residues. Germline V gives CDR1 SGDLS, CDR2 YYNGEE. The V and J ends lost 0 bases and 3 bases respectively, with 11 bases between them. CDR3 in DNA: TGTGCCAGCAGCGTAGGAGTAGGGGATACAGATACGCAGTATTTT. It is translated as CASSVGVGDTDTQYF. The full variable domain, in which reference TRBV9 and TRBJ2-3 provide the parts outside the CDR3, is DSGVTQTPKHLITATGQRVTLRCSPRSGDLSVYWYQQSLDQGLQFLIQYYNGEERAKGNILERFSAQQFPDLHSELNLSSLELGDSALYFCASSVGVGDTDTQYFGPGTRLTVL.

This clone showed up just a few times. The chain joins TRBV2 to TRBJ1-5; D unresolved. CDR3 length equals 13 residues. Germline CDR1 is SNHLY and CDR2 is FYNNEI. Trimming pared 1 base from V and 6 bases from J, leaving 7 bases between. The CDR3 DNA follows: TGTGCCAGCAGTGAAGAGCGGAGTCAGCCCCAGCATTTT. It specifies CASSEERSQPQHF.

This clone was seen only a few times. Here the CDR3 DNA reads TGTGCCAGCAGTGATGAGACTAGCTTCGCAGATACGCAGTATTTT. Translating it yields CASSDETSFADTQYF. This chain joins TRBV2 and TRBJ2-3; TRBD2 matches 7 bases. V shed 3 bases and J 4 bases; nucleotides not matched to a gene: 7. Per the germline V gene, CDR1 is SNHLY and CDR2 is FYNNEI. The CDR3 length is 15 residues.

The chain employs TRBV6-1 and TRBJ2-3; 8 bases fit TRBD2. CDR3 length: 15 residues. Germline V CDR1 and CDR2: MNHNS, SASEGT. V lost 4 bases to trimming and J lost 0 bases; unmatched junction nucleotides: 3. The CDR3 sequence: CASSVSGTSTDTQYF. The CDR3, as DNA: TGTGCCAGCAGTGTTAGCGGGACTAGCACAGATACGCAGTATTTT.

This clone showed up just a few times. The CDR3 reads CASSLFRAYEQYF. The CDR3 DNA is TGTGCCAGCAGTTTATTTCGGGCGTACGAGCAGTACTTC. The chain uses TRBV28 and TRBJ2-7; D uncertain. In germline, CDR1 is MDHEN, CDR2 SYDVKM. Trimming took off 1 base at V and 4 bases at J, with 8 bases between the two ends. CDR3 length: 13 residues.

Only a few counts were recorded for this clone. The rearrangement joins TRBV7-2 to TRBJ2-5; the D is unclear. The CDR3 spans 11 residues. The V gene's germline CDR1 is SGHTA and CDR2 FQGNSA. Trimming removed 5 bases from V and 4 bases from J, with 5 bases in between. CDR3 sequence (DNA): TGTGCCAGCAGCCTGACAGAGACCCAGTACTTC. Protein sequence: CASSLTETQYF.

This clone has just a few counts. The V and J genes are TRBV6-1 and TRBJ1-6; TRBD1 aligns across 7 bases. Germline CDR1 reads MNHNS; CDR2 reads SASEGT. V lost 4 bases and J lost 11; bases outside the gene matches: 11. The CDR3 is made up of 15 amino acids. This CDR3 is CASSGVDRLVAPLHF. The CDR3 DNA is TGTGCCAGCAGTGGGGTGGACAGGTTGGTAGCACCCCTCCACTTT.

This clone was counted a few times. For the CDR3, the DNA is TGTGCCAGTAGTCTTACTAGCGGGAGTGTCAATGAGCAGTTCTTC. This codes for CASSLTSGSVNEQFF. This chain uses TRBV19 with TRBJ2-1; TRBD2 matches 11 bases. Germline V CDR1 and CDR2: LNHDA, SQIVND (reference sequence). Trimming at V came to 5 bases and at J to 6 bases, leaving 6 bases not matched to a gene. The CDR3 totals 15 residues. Full variable domain (remainder filled in from reference TRBV19 and TRBJ2-1): DGGITQSPKYLFRKEGQNVTLSCEQNLNHDAMYWYRQDPGQGLRLIYYSQIVNDFQKGDIAEGYSVSREKKESFPLTVTSAQKNPTAFYLCASSLTSGSVNEQFFGPGTRLTVL.

This clone has a handful of counts. V gene TRBV6-1 combines with J gene TRBJ2-7; 9 nucleotides align to TRBD1. Germline V gene lookup returns CDR1 MNHNS and CDR2 SASEGT. The CDR3 extends over 15 amino acids. V was pared by 5 bases and J by 6 bases, with 11 bases of the junction left unmatched. CDR3 amino acids: CASSTSGTGRLEQYF. CDR3 in DNA: TGTGCCAGCAGTACCTCCGGGACAGGGAGACTCGAGCAGTACTTC.

This clone came up a few times. The chain couples TRBV28 to TRBJ1-2; D ambiguous. The germline V gene has CDR1 MDHEN and CDR2 SYDVKM. Trimming cost V 3 bases and J 9 bases, with 14 bases left between them. The CDR3 is 13 amino acids. CDR3 loop: CASSFGGPKSYTF. For the CDR3, the DNA is TGTGCCAGCAGTTTCGGCGGCCCTAAGAGCTACACCTTC.

The J gene is TRBJ1-2, the V gene TRBV4-1, with a weak D call TRBD1 (6 bases). The V gene's germline CDR1 is MGHRA and CDR2 YSYEKL. This CDR3 comprises 14 residues. V was pared by 1 base and J by 5 bases, with 11 bases between. CDR3 loop: CASSQGGGLYGYTF. The CDR3 DNA sequence: TGCGCCAGCAGCCAAGGGGGGGGCCTGTATGGCTACACCTTC.

This rearrangement joins TRBV6-1 to TRBJ1-5, with D possibly TRBD1 on 6 matching bases. Germline assignment: CDR1 MNHNS and CDR2 SASEGT. The CDR3 has 15 amino acids. V dropped 6 bases and J dropped 6 bases, with 18 bases sitting between them. CDR3 protein: CASSARGAYSQPQHF. In DNA, the CDR3 is TGTGCCAGCAGCGCCCGGGGGGCGTATAGTCAGCCCCAGCATTTT.

Only a few counts were recorded for this clone. The chain uses TRBV12-3 or TRBV12-4 and TRBJ2-3; tentatively, D is TRBD1 (6 bases). V was cut by 5 bases and J by 5 bases, with 8 bases left in between. The length of the CDR3 is 12 residues. The CDR3 reads CASSKGGDTQYF. The CDR3 DNA reads TGTGCCAGCAGTAAAGGGGGAGATACGCAGTATTTT.

V usage is TRBV4-1 and J usage is TRBJ2-3; D uncertain. Germline V gene lookup returns CDR1 MGHRA and CDR2 YSYEKL. The CDR3 is 16 residues long. V was shortened by 0 bases and J by 0 bases, with 10 bases between the two germline ends. CDR3 amino acids: CASSQDGPPSTDTQYF. CDR3 sequence (DNA): TGCGCCAGCAGCCAAGATGGGCCACCGAGCACAGATACGCAGTATTTT.

This chain uses TRBV28 with TRBJ2-7; 11 nucleotides match TRBD2. V lost 3 bases to trimming and J lost 2 bases; unmatched junction nucleotides: 3. The CDR3 sequence is 15 residues long. Per the germline V gene, CDR1 is MDHEN and CDR2 is SYDVKM. The CDR3 is CASSLGSGGAYEQYF. CDR3 nucleotide sequence: TGTGCCAGCAGTTTGGGTAGCGGGGGGGCCTACGAGCAGTACTTC. Full variable domain (rest looked up from reference TRBV28 and TRBJ2-7): DVKVTQSSRYLVKRTGEKVFLECVQDMDHENMFWYRQDPGLGLRLIYFSYDVKMKEKGDIPEGYSVSREKKERFSLILESASTNQTSMYLCASSLGSGGAYEQYFGPGTRLTVT.

This chain joins TRBV9 and TRBJ2-7, with TRBD2 matching over 11 bases. CDR1 is SGDLS and CDR2 is YYNGEE in the germline V gene. The J segment lost 0 bases and the V segment lost 4 bases, leaving 3 bases of the junction unmatched. CDR3 length: 15 amino acids. CDR3 loop: CASSPGLAGSYEQYF. The CDR3 bases are TGTGCCAGCAGCCCCGGACTAGCGGGCTCCTACGAGCAGTACTTC.